These 28 T cell receptor beta chains originate from one sample sequenced in a study of T-cell reconstitution after alpha-beta-depleted transplantation in children (TCRdb year 2016). The library was prepared using PCR. Sequencer: Illumina HiSeq 2500. Molecular barcoding was employed in the preparation of TCR libraries, with unique molecular identifiers being used to normalize TCRbeta repertoire quantification. Through fastp at Q25 and MiXCR, TCRdb rebuilt clones from the public reads, retaining in-frame beta chains. Each CDR3 protein gets just one entry, which takes the most common genes and DNA from the rows behind it. This sample gives about 690,000 distinct CDR3 sequences in total; around a sixth of them show up just once. Over 0.95% of the sample rests with the top ten. This specimen was PBMCs from the stem cell graft donor, taken from the stem cell graft. Receptors were obtained from a human donor who donated a stem cell graft to a child with acute myeloid leukemia.

With respect to this clonotype: Since a much larger clone is just one base distant, this may be a read error. The DNA for the CDR3 is TGTGCCAGCAGTTTAGGGGCAGCCGAGCCGTTTTTT. Protein: CASSLGAAEPFF. This chain uses TRBV12-3 or TRBV12-4 with TRBJ2-2; unclear D gene. CDR3 size: 12 residues.

In this sample, this clonotype turned up once. The rearrangement joins TRBV6-2 or TRBV6-3 to TRBJ2-7; possible D gene TRBD1, 6 bases. Trimming stripped 0 bases from V and 1 base from J, with 13 bases between. Germline CDR1 reads MNHEY; CDR2 reads SVGEGT. This CDR3 comprises 16 residues. CDR3 sequence (DNA): TGTGCCAGCAGTTACTCGGTAGGGACACCATCCTACGAGCAGTACTTC. Protein product: CASSYSVGTPSYEQYF.

The chain joins TRBV15 to TRBJ2-3; tentative D call: TRBD2 (6 bases). With 0 bases removed from V and 1 base from J, the gap between germline ends came to 14 bases. The germline gives CDR1 LNHNV, CDR2 YYDKDF (reference sequence). The CDR3 consists of 17 residues. The CDR3 reads CATSRDRRGPGTDTQYF. Written as DNA, the CDR3 is TGTGCCACCAGCAGAGATCGGCGGGGCCCCGGCACAGATACGCAGTATTTT.

This clonotype was seen many times. The V call is TRBV20-1, the J call TRBJ2-5; 10 nucleotides align to TRBD2. Germline CDR1 is DFQATT and CDR2 is SNEGSKA (reference sequence). The CDR3 contains 15 residues. V shed 3 bases, J shed 4 bases, and the junction held 8 bases outside the gene matches. This CDR3 reads CSARKRGGSGETQYF. CDR3 sequence (DNA): TGCAGTGCTAGGAAGCGGGGGGGCTCGGGAGAGACCCAGTACTTC.

The rearrangement links TRBV12-3 or TRBV12-4 to TRBJ1-3; D not certain. V was shortened by 8 bases and J by 2 bases, with 16 bases between the two germline ends. This CDR3 has 15 residues. CDR3 residues: CASSPRAGPGNTIYF. The CDR3 bases are TGTGCCAGCTCCCCTCGCGCGGGTCCTGGAAACACCATATATTTT.

This clonotype was counted many times. CDR3: CSARDGTAGWVEQFF. As DNA, the CDR3 is TGCAGTGCTAGAGATGGTACAGCGGGGTGGGTTGAGCAGTTCTTC. The genes are TRBV20-1 and TRBJ2-1, with 7 nucleotides matching TRBD2. Germline trimming cut 0 bases from V and 9 bases from J; bases unmatched to any gene: 11. Germline V gives CDR1 DFQATT, CDR2 SNEGSKA (reference sequence). The CDR3 covers 15 residues.

As regards this clonotype: A much larger clone lies a single base off, so this may be a read error. This rearrangement joins TRBV20-1 to TRBJ2-7; perhaps D is TRBD1 or TRBD2 (5 bases each). The CDR3 has 11 residues. Germline V gene lookup returns CDR1 DFQATT and CDR2 SNEGSKA (reference sequence). V lost 4 bases, J lost 2 bases, and 6 bases lay in between. For the CDR3, the DNA is TGCAGTGCTAAGGGACCCTACGAGCAGTACGTC. As protein: CSAKGPYEQYV.

This clonotype was counted between two and nine times. This rearrangement joins TRBV5-1 to TRBJ1-3; D remains unclear. CDR1 is SGHRS and CDR2 is YFSETQ in the germline V gene. This CDR3 has 11 amino acids. The V end was cut by 6 bases, the J end by 7 bases, with 8 bases between. This chain's CDR3 is CASTQGNTIYF. The CDR3 DNA sequence: TGCGCCAGCACCCAAGGGAACACCATATATTTT. The full variable domain, in which reference TRBV5-1 and TRBJ1-3 provide the parts outside the CDR3, is KAGVTQTPRYLIKTRGQQVTLSCSPISGHRSVSWYQQTPGQGLQFLFEYFSETQRNKGNFPGRFSGRQFSNSRSEMNVSTLELGDSALYLCASTQGNTIYFGEGSWLTVV.

The chain combines TRBV10-2 with TRBJ2-7; no firm D call. The V and J ends lost 2 bases and 1 base respectively, with 9 bases between them. CDR1 and CDR2 (germline): WSHSY, SAAADI. CDR3 length equals 14 residues. CDR3 region: CASSEGSRSYEQYF. Written as DNA, the CDR3 is TGCGCCAGCAGTGAGGGTTCTAGATCCTACGAGCAGTACTTC.

This clonotype was seen many times. The chain joins TRBV13 to TRBJ2-7; D might be TRBD1 (6 bases). The CDR3 covers 14 residues. V was clipped by 5 bases and J by 2 bases, with 13 bases between them. Germline V gene sequence: CDR1 PRHDT, CDR2 FYEKMQ (reference sequence). The CDR3 loop is CASSIRDITYEQYV. The CDR3 coding sequence is TGTGCCAGCAGCATCCGGGACATTACCTACGAGCAGTACGTC.

This clonotype was recorded a few times. The chain links TRBV5-1 to TRBJ1-1, with D tentatively TRBD1 (5 bases). The V and J ends lost 4 bases and 5 bases respectively, with 12 bases between them. The CDR3 loop spans 13 amino acids. Germline V gene data show CDR1 as SGHRS and CDR2 as YFSETQ. The DNA of the CDR3 is TGCGCCAGCAGCACGGGACCGTCAACTGAAGCTTTCTTT. Protein sequence: CASSTGPSTEAFF.

The chain links TRBV6-6 to TRBJ1-5; D not resolved. The CDR3 contains 12 residues. The ends were cut back, 2 bases at V and 4 bases at J, with 3 bases in the middle. CDR1 and CDR2 (germline): MNHNY, SVGAGI (reference sequence). The CDR3 DNA is TGTGCCAGCAGTTACCAGAATCAGCCCCAGCATTTT. It encodes CASSYQNQPQHF.

The chain is built from TRBV5-5 and TRBJ2-3; 9 bases match TRBD1. V trimming: 5 bases; J trimming: 3 bases; junction bases outside the gene matches: 4. CDR3 length equals 14 residues. Germline-derived CDR1 and CDR2 are SGHKS and YYEKEE (reference sequence). The CDR3 sequence is CASRQGARTDTQYF. In DNA, the CDR3 is TGTGCCAGCAGACAGGGGGCGCGAACAGATACGCAGTATTTT.

The CDR3 loop reads CRPGRPRRTSDTQYF. CDR3 sequence (DNA): TGCAGGCCCGGGCGCCCCAGGCGTACATCAGATACGCAGTATTTT. The V and J genes are TRBV20-1 and TRBJ2-3; unclear D gene. CDR3 size: 15 residues. Germline V gene data show CDR1 as DFQATT and CDR2 as SNEGSKA (reference sequence).

The V call is TRBV7-2, the J call TRBJ1-6; 7 nucleotides align to TRBD1. The V gene end was trimmed by 0 bases and the J gene end by 4 bases; junction bases not matched to a gene: 0. Germline CDR1 is SGHTA and CDR2 is FQGNSA. CDR3 size: 15 residues. In DNA form, the CDR3 reads TGTGCCAGCAGCTTAGCGGGACAGTATAATTCACCCCTCCACTTT. This encodes CASSLAGQYNSPLHF. Based on the CDR3 plus reference TRBV7-2 and TRBJ1-6, the full variable domain is GAGVSQSPSNKVTEKGKDVELRCDPISGHTALYWYRQSLGQGLEFLIYFQGNSAPDKSGLPSDRFSAERTGGSVSTLTIQRTQQEDSAVYLCASSLAGQYNSPLHFGNGTRLTVT.

The CDR3 nucleotides read TGCGCCAGCAGCCAAGACCGGACAGGGAACACCGGGGAGCTGTTTTTT. Residues: CASSQDRTGNTGELFF. The chain links TRBV4-1 to TRBJ2-2; 7 nucleotides align to TRBD1. V shed 0 bases and J 1 base; nucleotides not matched to a gene: 2. Germline V gives CDR1 MGHRA, CDR2 YSYEKL. The CDR3 sequence is 16 residues long.

This chain uses TRBV5-1 with TRBJ1-3, with D maybe TRBD1 (5 bases). The CDR3 contains 16 residues. The V end lost 0 bases, the J end lost 5 bases, and 15 bases lay between the germline ends. CDR1 and CDR2 (germline): SGHRS, YFSETQ. The CDR3 DNA is TGCGCCAGCAGCTTGGGCCTTGACAGCACCCGAAACACCATATATTTT. This encodes CASSLGLDSTRNTIYF. Full variable domain (missing parts from reference TRBV5-1 and TRBJ1-3): KAGVTQTPRYLIKTRGQQVTLSCSPISGHRSVSWYQQTPGQGLQFLFEYFSETQRNKGNFPGRFSGRQFSNSRSEMNVSTLELGDSALYLCASSLGLDSTRNTIYFGEGSWLTVV.

In this sample, this clonotype turned up many times. The rearrangement joins TRBV29-1 to TRBJ2-1; perhaps TRBD2 as D (7 bases). V lost 5 bases, J lost 7 bases, and 21 bases lay in between. CDR1 is SQVTM and CDR2 is ANQGSEA in the germline V gene. The CDR3 runs 15 residues. This CDR3 is CSVMGGPLSGNEQFF. The DNA for the CDR3 is TGCAGCGTTATGGGGGGGCCGCTGAGTGGGAATGAGCAGTTCTTC.

This chain uses TRBV20-1 with TRBJ2-1; unclear D gene. V was clipped by 3 bases and J by 10 bases, with 16 bases between them. Germline values: CDR1 DFQATT, CDR2 SNEGSKA (reference sequence). This CDR3 is 13 amino acids long. The CDR3 bases are TGCAGTGCTAGGCGGAGCCCACTTTACGAGCAGTTCTTC. Residues: CSARRSPLYEQFF.

This clonotype was seen only a few times. CDR3: CASSLGTSGGSGANVLTF. The CDR3 DNA follows: TGTGCCAGCAGCTTAGGTACTAGCGGGGGCTCTGGGGCCAACGTCCTGACTTTC. The chain couples TRBV11-3 to TRBJ2-6; 11 positions match TRBD2. The CDR3 has 18 residues. The J segment lost 0 bases and the V segment lost 1 base, leaving 2 bases of the junction unmatched. The germline V gene has CDR1 SGHNT and CDR2 YENEEA.

The chain joins TRBV25-1 to TRBJ1-1, with a possible D match to TRBD1 (6 bases). The V gene lost 1 base and the J gene lost 1 base, with 7 bases spanning the gap. From germline, CDR1 is MGHDK and CDR2 SYGVNS. The CDR3 length is 14 residues. The CDR3 protein is CASSELGGNTEAFF. In DNA form, the CDR3 reads TGTGCCAGCAGTGAATTAGGGGGGAACACTGAAGCTTTCTTT.

This chain joins TRBV30 and TRBJ2-7, with TRBD1 matching 7 bases. CDR3 size: 12 residues. The germline CDR1 and CDR2 sequences are GTSNPN and SVGIG (reference sequence). CDR3 nucleotides: TGTGTCGGGACAGCAAACTCCTACGAGCAGTACTTC. Translation gives CVGTANSYEQYF.

This clonotype was seen only a few times. The V call is TRBV27, the J call TRBJ1-2; TRBD1 matches at 7 bases. Germline V gene lookup returns CDR1 MNHEY and CDR2 SMNVEV (reference sequence). The CDR3 totals 12 residues. Unmatched junction bases numbered 7, after V lost 7 bases and J lost 8 bases. CDR3 nucleotide sequence: TGTGCCAGCACCTCTCAGGGGGGGGGCTACACCTTC. This gives the protein CASTSQGGGYTF.

With regard to this clonotype: This could be a read error, since a much larger clone is one nucleotide away. The V gene is TRBV27, the J gene TRBJ1-2; D is possibly TRBD1 (5 bases). The CDR3 is 15 residues long. Germline loops: CDR1 MNHEY, CDR2 SMNVEV (reference sequence). CDR3 in amino acids: CASRLYRGSNYGYTF. In DNA form, the CDR3 reads TGTGCCAGCAGGTTATATAGGGGCTCAAACTATGGCTACACCTTC.

V and J are TRBV5-1 and TRBJ1-2; a weak D match, TRBD1 (5 bases). Trimming removed 0 bases at V and 6 bases at J, with 12 bases between. CDR3 length: 14 amino acids. Germline CDR1 reads SGHRS; CDR2 reads YFSETQ. The CDR3 bases are TGCGCCAGCAGCTTGGTTGGGGCAGGGAATGGCTACACCTTC. Translation gives CASSLVGAGNGYTF.

V and J are TRBV27 and TRBJ1-1, with TRBD1 as a possible D gene (5 bases). The germline V gene encodes CDR1 MNHEY and CDR2 SMNVEV (reference sequence). The CDR3 runs to 16 residues. The ends were cut back, 2 bases at V and 1 base at J, with 14 bases in the middle. The CDR3, as DNA: TGTGCCAGCAGTTTAACCAGCGGGGCCGGGAACACTGAAGCTTTCTTT. Protein sequence: CASSLTSGAGNTEAFF.

J is TRBJ2-1 and V is TRBV30; D may be TRBD1 or TRBD2 (7 bases each). Per germline, CDR1 GTSNPN and CDR2 SVGIG (reference sequence). This CDR3 spans 14 amino acids. Trimming left V 8 bases short and J 2 bases short, with 16 bases between. The CDR3 DNA sequence: TGTGCCAAAGATTCAGGGGGGGCCTACAATGAGCAGTTCTTC. Protein product: CAKDSGGAYNEQFF.

A few counts support this clonotype. The chain combines TRBV5-1 with TRBJ2-7; 8 positions match TRBD1. With V trimmed by 5 bases and J by 2 bases, 12 bases remained unmatched. Germline CDR1 is SGHRS and CDR2 is YFSETQ. The CDR3 is 16 residues long. The CDR3 nucleotides read TGCGCCAGCAGACCTGGACAGGGTCCCATGGCCTACGAGCAGTACTTC. It translates to CASRPGQGPMAYEQYF. Using reference TRBV5-1 and TRBJ2-7 for the parts outside the CDR3, the full variable domain is KAGVTQTPRYLIKTRGQQVTLSCSPISGHRSVSWYQQTPGQGLQFLFEYFSETQRNKGNFPGRFSGRQFSNSRSEMNVSTLELGDSALYLCASRPGQGPMAYEQYFGPGTRLTVT.